A selection of T cell receptor beta chains follows, all from one sample in a study of T cell responses to AZD1222 COVID-19 vaccine. The repertoire was sequenced with immunoSEQ multiplex PCR; TCRdb's copy has only in-frame clones and lacks some. The sample holds about 180,000 clones; 88% are singletons and the top ten take 11%. The sequencing used peripheral blood, collected 28 days after the second AZD1222 dose. Receptors originate from an adult who received the AZD1222 COVID-19 vaccine. Each CDR3 is given with its conserved first and last residue. A D gene is named only where the DNA matches it firmly. Clone size is not always given. Where it is, it says once, few, many or a class for expanded clones.

v_call	d_call	j_call	clone_size	cdr3_nt	cdr3_aa
TRBV28	TRBD2	TRBJ2-1	once	TGTGCCAGCACCACTAGCGGGGGGGGGCCCTACAATGAGCAGTTCTTC	CASTTSGGGPYNEQFF
TRBV24-1	-	TRBJ2-1	-	TGTGCCACCAGTGACCGTAATGAGCAGTTCTTC	CATSDRNEQFF
TRBV30	-	TRBJ1-4	few	TGTGCCTGGAGTGCGAACTCTAATGAAAAACTGTTTTTT	CAWSANSNEKLFF
TRBV11-3	TRBD1	TRBJ2-5	once	TGTGCCAGCAGCACCCCCTGGGACAGGGGTCAGGAGACCCAGTACTTC	CASSTPWDRGQETQYF
TRBV4-1	TRBD2	TRBJ2-3	-	TGCGCCAGCAGCCTACGTGAAGGGCGGGGGGCAGATACGCAGTATTTT	CASSLREGRGADTQYF
TRBV6-5	-	TRBJ2-2	-	TGTGCCAGCAGAAACAGTGGGGACACCGGGGAGCTGTTTTTT	CASRNSGDTGELFF
TRBV3-1/TRBV3-2	-	TRBJ1-3	-	TGTGCCAGCAGCCAACTAGGAGGGGTGGACACCATATATTTT	CASSQLGGVDTIYF
TRBV19	-	TRBJ2-2	-	TGTGCCACCAGAGTCAGGGGCACCGGGGAGCTGTTTTTT	CATRVRGTGELFF
TRBV28	-	TRBJ2-6	once	TGTGCCAGCAGTTTATACGGGGGTCTTATCTCTGGGGCCAACGTCCTGACTTTC	CASSLYGGLISGANVLTF
TRBV3-1/TRBV3-2	-	TRBJ2-7	-	TGTGCCAGCAGCCAAGACGCCGGTAAGCAGTACTTC	CASSQDAGKQYF
TRBV6-1	-	TRBJ1-2	-	TGTGCCAGCAGTGAACTCGACGGGTATCATGGCTACACCTTC	CASSELDGYHGYTF
TRBV5-1	TRBD1	TRBJ2-7	-	TGCGCCAGCAGCCGAGGACAGGGAGCTGGAAACGAGCAGTACTTC	CASSRGQGAGNEQYF
TRBV19	TRBD1	TRBJ1-5	-	TGTGCCAGTAGTATGTGGGCCGGGACAGGGCGTCAGCCCCAGCATTTT	CASSMWAGTGRQPQHF
TRBV12-5	TRBD1	TRBJ1-2	-	TGTGCTAGTGGAATCCCGGGACAGGGGAGTCGAAACTATGGCTACACCTTC	CASGIPGQGSRNYGYTF
TRBV6-5	-	TRBJ1-1	-	TGTGCCAGCAGTTACTCAGGGGCCAGGGGTAACACTGAAGCTTTCTTT	CASSYSGARGNTEAFF
TRBV11-1	TRBD2	TRBJ2-1	-	TGTGCCAGCAGCGAGAGCGGGGGCTTCTACAATGAGCAGTTCTTC	CASSESGGFYNEQFF
TRBV7-3	-	TRBJ1-2	few	TGTGCCAGCAGCCCTACCGGGAGCCCGGGTAGGGGCTACACCTTC	CASSPTGSPGRGYTF
TRBV30	TRBD1	TRBJ1-3	-	TGTGCCTGGGACCACGGGCAGGGGGCCTCTGGAAACACCATATATTTT	CAWDHGQGASGNTIYF
TRBV15	TRBD1	TRBJ1-1	-	TGTGCCACCAGCAGAGGAGGGGGACAGGGGAACACTGAAGCTTTCTTT	CATSRGGGQGNTEAFF
TRBV5-6	TRBD1	TRBJ2-2	-	TGTGCCAGCAGCCCCGGGACAGGGGGCGCGATCGGGGAGCTGTTTTTT	CASSPGTGGAIGELFF
TRBV3-1/TRBV3-2	-	TRBJ1-3	-	TGTGCCAGCAGCGCCACGACGGACTCTGGAAACACCATATATTTT	CASSATTDSGNTIYF
TRBV19	TRBD2	TRBJ2-3	-	TGTGCCAGTAGTATTGTAGCGGGGGCAGATACGCAGTATTTT	CASSIVAGADTQYF
TRBV23-1	TRBD2	TRBJ2-1	-	TGCGCCAGCAGTCAGGAACGCTTGACTAGCGGGGTCGTAAATGAGCAGTTCTTC	CASSQERLTSGVVNEQFF
TRBV25-1	TRBD1	TRBJ1-5	-	TGTGCCAGCAGTAAGACAGGGCCAGGCAATCAGCCCCAGCATTTT	CASSKTGPGNQPQHF
TRBV4-2	TRBD1	TRBJ2-2	-	TGTGCCAGCAGCCAGCCGGGACAGGGTGGCGCGGGCACCGGGGAGCTGTTTTTT	CASSQPGQGGAGTGELFF
TRBV3-1/TRBV3-2	-	TRBJ1-2	-	TGCGCCAGCAGCCCCCTAGTTAGACAGGACCGTAACTATGGCTACACCTTC	CASSPLVRQDRNYGYTF
TRBV7-9	-	TRBJ1-1	-	TGTGCCAGCAGCTTAGGTCCGACGGCTGAAGCTTTCTTT	CASSLGPTAEAFF
TRBV7-9	TRBD1	TRBJ2-7	-	TGTGCCAGCAATAGGTTGGGGACAGGGGCCTACGAGCAGTACTTC	CASNRLGTGAYEQYF
TRBV30	TRBD2	TRBJ2-5	-	TGTGCCTGGAGTGAAGGGCTAGCGGGGGGGCAAGAGACCCAGTACTTC	CAWSEGLAGGQETQYF
TRBV7-2	-	TRBJ1-1	-	TGTGCCAGCAGCTTTTCCCTTCGCACTGAAGCTTTCTTT	CASSFSLRTEAFF
TRBV24-1	-	TRBJ2-5	-	TGTGCCACCAGTGACCCCGGGACAGATCGGGGGGGAGAGACCCAGTACTTC	CATSDPGTDRGGETQYF
TRBV7-8	TRBD1	TRBJ1-5	-	TGTGCCAGCAGCTTACCGGACAGGAACACTTATAGCAATCAGCCCCAGCATTTT	CASSLPDRNTYSNQPQHF
TRBV6-5	-	TRBJ2-3	-	TGTGCCAGCAGCTCAGACGGGGTAACGCAGTATTTT	CASSSDGVTQYF
TRBV5-1	-	TRBJ1-5	-	TGCGCCAGCAGCTTGGAAGTCAGTCAGCCCCAGCATTTT	CASSLEVSQPQHF
TRBV29-1	-	TRBJ2-7	-	TGCAGCTGGAGGAGTATCTACGAGCAGTACTTC	CSWRSIYEQYF
TRBV5-6	-	TRBJ1-4	few	TGTGCCAGCAGCTTGGCCGGTGGGGAAAAACTGTTTTTT	CASSLAGGEKLFF
TRBV7-2	-	TRBJ1-5	few	TGTGCCAGCAGCTTGACCCCTGGACAGATTTATAGCAATCAGCCCCAGCATTTT	CASSLTPGQIYSNQPQHF
TRBV9	TRBD2	TRBJ2-1	-	TGTGCCAGCACTTTTAGCGGGGGGGCCCTGAATGAGCAGTTCTTC	CASTFSGGALNEQFF
TRBV6-1	-	TRBJ2-5	-	TGTGCCAGCAGTGACGTTGGGCAGGGGGAGACCCAGTACTTC	CASSDVGQGETQYF
TRBV5-1	-	TRBJ1-1	-	TGCGCCAGCAGCCCCCTAGGCCGGATGGGCAACACTGAAGCTTTCTTT	CASSPLGRMGNTEAFF
TRBV7-8	-	TRBJ1-5	-	TGTGCCAGCAGCTTTGGACAGTCAATGGGCAATCAGCCCCAGCATTTT	CASSFGQSMGNQPQHF
TRBV9	TRBD2	TRBJ2-1	few	TGTGCCAGCAGCGGGCCGGGACTAGCGGCCTACAATGAGCAGTTCTTC	CASSGPGLAAYNEQFF
TRBV7-9	-	TRBJ1-4	-	TGTGCCAGCAGCCTAAGGGGGGTAGGAGAAAAACTGTTTTTT	CASSLRGVGEKLFF
TRBV6-4	-	TRBJ1-2	once	TGTGCCAGCAGTGACCCAAGTAGTGAAGGGGGATATGGCTACACCTTC	CASSDPSSEGGYGYTF
TRBV7-8	TRBD1	TRBJ1-2	-	TGTGCCAGCAGCCCGGGACAGGGGGGGCGAGTTAGCTATGGCTACACCTTC	CASSPGQGGRVSYGYTF